This T cell receptor (beta chain) was profiled in a study of blood T cell repertoires in COVID-19. Study information: Some COVID-19 samples were acute and others convalescent; all came from the United States, Italy and Spain. PBMCs, B-cell-depleted T cells, or T cells provided the cDNA or gDNA that made up the material.

Trimming removed 4 bases at V and 3 bases at J, with 10 bases between. CDR3 length equals 15 residues. Per germline, CDR1 LGHDT and CDR2 YNNKEL (reference sequence). As processed by the authors: Reference gene primers were amplified, and this amplification served to estimate nucleated cell counts. Here immunoSEQ multiplex PCR was the method, and the copy in TCRdb shows in-frame clones only, minus some. V and J calls and clone size are given by that table; D and trimming were obtained from the DNA. The data hold 540,000 or so clones, with about 89% observed a single time. Sequencing was performed on peripheral blood. The V and J genes are TRBV3-1 (or the pseudogene TRBV3-2) and TRBJ2-6; no definite D call. This TCR came from a woman aged 45-59 years with COVID-19, enrolled during active disease. The CDR3, as DNA: TGTGCCAGCAGCCCGGAACCTAGTGGGGCCAACGTCCTGACTTTC. The encoded protein is CASSPEPSGANVLTF.